This T cell receptor beta chain is drawn from a study of T-cell reconstitution after alpha-beta-depleted transplantation in children. The TCRbeta library was prepared with unique molecular identifiers. TCRdb re-called the PCR reads with MiXCR, one entry per CDR3 protein. Altogether around 410,000 distinct CDR3 sequences are present, roughly a tenth being singletons, with the ten largest covering 4.5% to 7%. The CDR3 runs to 14 residues. J lost 5 bases, V lost 6 bases, and 10 bases had no gene match. In germline, CDR1 is DFQATT, CDR2 SNEGSKA (reference sequence). The clonotype originates from a human donor who donated a stem cell graft to a child with acute myeloid leukemia. This sequence joins TRBV20-1 and TRBJ1-2; 9 nucleotides line up with TRBD1. Sequencing was performed on PBMCs from the stem cell graft donor, taken from the stem cell graft. CDR3 bases: TGCAGTGCACCTGGACAGGGGACCGAATATGGCTACACCTTC. The encoded protein is CSAPGQGTEYGYTF.